The clone carrying this TCR beta chain has ten or more counts. Antigen unknown. The sample is drawn from a study of regulatory T cells in long-lasting Graves disease. Trimming removed 7 bases at V and 3 bases at J, with 22 bases between. Germline V CDR1 and CDR2: MDHEN, SYDVKM. This CDR3 spans 17 amino acids. Sequencing libraries for TCR beta were prepared with iRepertoire HTBI primers and Arm-PCR of CDR3 regions. Authors' processing steps: Taken together, the samples had around 66 TRBV and more than 12 TRBJ segments identified. TCRdb called the multiplex PCR reads again in MiXCR, with one record for every CDR3 protein. In this record, the V and J calls reflect TCRdb's handling and not the investigators' own analysis. Here the sample spans about 430,000 distinct CDR3 sequences, roughly 23% being singletons. Time point denoted: persistent/refractory GD, antithyroid drugs over 5 years with positive TRAb. Preparation of the TCR library used RNA extracted from PBMCs. A blood draw put 8.5 to 10 milliliters of peripheral blood into EDTA tubes.

Overall study findings and caveats: Accuracy was perhaps lowered by the small sample size. Persistent Graves' patients had lower TCR diversity than newly diagnosed ones.

V and J are TRBV28 and TRBJ2-4, with D possibly being TRBD1 (6 bases). The clonotype originates from a female donor with Graves disease. This specimen consisted of peripheral blood mononuclear cells (PBMCs), obtained when the disease was refractory, from a patient treated with antithyroid drugs. The CDR3 reads CASTKGGTPTHKNIQYF. In DNA, the CDR3 is TGTGCCAGCACCAAAGGTGGGACACCAACCCACAAAAACATTCAGTACTTC.